A selection of T cell receptor beta chains follows, all from one sample in a study of blood T cell repertoires in COVID-19. Profiling relied on immunoSEQ multiplex PCR, and the TCRdb table lists in-frame clones only, not all of them. The table shows under 170,000 clones, with 86% occurring only once. Specimen: peripheral blood. These receptors came from a man in his 70s with acute or convalescent COVID-19. Both conserved end residues are part of each CDR3. A D gene is named only where the DNA matches it firmly. Clone sizes are given selectively: once, few, many, or a class where the clone is expanded.

DNA: TGTGCCAGCAGTCCCCCCGGGGGGGTATACACTGAAGCTTTCTTT
CDR3: CASSPPGGVYTEAFF
size: NA
V: TRBV28
D: NA
J: TRBJ1-1

DNA: TGTGCCAGCAGGAGAGGGGGAAGACAGCCCCAGCATTTT
CDR3: CASRRGGRQPQHF
size: NA
V: TRBV12-3/TRBV12-4
D: NA
J: TRBJ1-5

DNA: TGTGCCAGCAGCTTGGGATGGAGCGGGAGTGAGCAGTTCTTC
CDR3: CASSLGWSGSEQFF
size: NA
V: TRBV5-4
D: TRBD2
J: TRBJ2-1

DNA: TGTGCCAGCAGCTTGTTCGGGACTAGTCATACCGGGGAGCTGTTTTTT
CDR3: CASSLFGTSHTGELFF
size: NA
V: TRBV5-6
D: TRBD2
J: TRBJ2-2

DNA: TGTGCCAGCTCACCAGCGGGACAGAGGCCGGGGGGCTACACCTTC
CDR3: CASSPAGQRPGGYTF
size: NA
V: TRBV18
D: TRBD1
J: TRBJ1-2

DNA: TGTGCCAGTGAGCCGGCTAGCGGGAGAACCTACGAGCAGTACTTC
CDR3: CASEPASGRTYEQYF
size: NA
V: TRBV19
D: TRBD2
J: TRBJ2-7

DNA: TGCGCCAGCAGCTTGCCCAAAGAGACCCAGTACTTC
CDR3: CASSLPKETQYF
size: NA
V: TRBV5-1
D: NA
J: TRBJ2-5

DNA: TGTGCCAGCAGCCCCGGGACTAGCGAGCCCTACGAGCAGTACTTC
CDR3: CASSPGTSEPYEQYF
size: NA
V: TRBV7-2
D: TRBD2
J: TRBJ2-7

DNA: TGTGCCAGCAGCTTAGTAGGGGCTGGCGGCTACACCTTC
CDR3: CASSLVGAGGYTF
size: NA
V: TRBV5-4
D: NA
J: TRBJ1-2

DNA: TGCAGCGTTGACACTAGCGGGAGCTATGAGCAGTTCTTC
CDR3: CSVDTSGSYEQFF
size: NA
V: TRBV29-1
D: TRBD2
J: TRBJ2-1

DNA: TGTGCCTGGGTGGACAGCCATAATTCACCCCTCCACTTT
CDR3: CAWVDSHNSPLHF
size: NA
V: TRBV30
D: NA
J: TRBJ1-6

DNA: TGTGCCAGCTCACCACTACTAGCGGGAGGCAATGAGCAGTTCTTC
CDR3: CASSPLLAGGNEQFF
size: NA
V: TRBV18
D: TRBD2
J: TRBJ2-1

DNA: TGTGCCAGCGCGTCACAGGGAGCGAACACCGGGGAGCTGTTTTTT
CDR3: CASASQGANTGELFF
size: NA
V: TRBV9
D: NA
J: TRBJ2-2

DNA: TGTGCCAGTAGTATCAGGTCAGAATTTGGGGCCAACGTCCTGACTTTC
CDR3: CASSIRSEFGANVLTF
size: NA
V: TRBV19
D: NA
J: TRBJ2-6

DNA: TGCGCCAGCAGCTTGGGGAGGGACACTGAAGCTTTCTTT
CDR3: CASSLGRDTEAFF
size: NA
V: TRBV5-1
D: NA
J: TRBJ1-1

DNA: TGTGCCACCAGTGCCACACTAGCGGGACAAGAGACCCAGTACTTC
CDR3: CATSATLAGQETQYF
size: NA
V: TRBV24-1
D: TRBD2
J: TRBJ2-5

DNA: TGTGCCAGCAGCCGCTATGGGACAGGCCCCTACGAGCAGTACTTC
CDR3: CASSRYGTGPYEQYF
size: once
V: TRBV27
D: TRBD1
J: TRBJ2-7

DNA: TGTGCCAGCAGTCTACTTGGGACACATACCCGCTATGGCTACACCTTC
CDR3: CASSLLGTHTRYGYTF
size: NA
V: TRBV27
D: NA
J: TRBJ1-2

DNA: TGTGCCTCGGGAGGGGGGCGAGGCAATCAGCCCCAGCATTTT
CDR3: CASGGGRGNQPQHF
size: NA
V: TRBV19
D: NA
J: TRBJ1-5

DNA: TGTGCCAGCAGCACGCAAGATGGGGCTTACGAGCAGTACTTC
CDR3: CASSTQDGAYEQYF
size: once
V: TRBV9
D: NA
J: TRBJ2-7

DNA: TGTGCCAGTAGTGGGGGACAGGACAATGAAAAACTGTTTTTT
CDR3: CASSGGQDNEKLFF
size: few
V: TRBV19
D: TRBD1
J: TRBJ1-4

DNA: TGTGCCAGCAGCGCCCGAGGGGGTGCTAATGAAAAACTGTTTTTT
CDR3: CASSARGGANEKLFF
size: NA
V: TRBV9
D: NA
J: TRBJ1-4

DNA: TGTGCCACCAGCAGAGATTGGGACAAGTGGTCCTACGAGCAGTACTTC
CDR3: CATSRDWDKWSYEQYF
size: NA
V: TRBV15
D: NA
J: TRBJ2-7

DNA: TGTGCCTGGAGTACTGGACAGGGGGCTGTCGGGGAGCTGTTTTTT
CDR3: CAWSTGQGAVGELFF
size: NA
V: TRBV30
D: TRBD1
J: TRBJ2-2

DNA: TGCGCCAGCAGCTTACTATATCGGACAGGGGGCTATCAAGAGACCCAGTACTTC
CDR3: CASSLLYRTGGYQETQYF
size: NA
V: TRBV5-1
D: TRBD1
J: TRBJ2-5

DNA: TGTGCCAGCACCCCGGGGACAGGGCGGGGTGAGACCCAGTACTTC
CDR3: CASTPGTGRGETQYF
size: NA
V: TRBV6-5
D: TRBD1
J: TRBJ2-5

DNA: TGTGCCAGTAGTATCAGGGGTGGCCAGCCCCAGCATTTT
CDR3: CASSIRGGQPQHF
size: NA
V: TRBV19
D: NA
J: TRBJ1-5

DNA: TGTGCCAGCAGCTCAGGGTCTAGGGGGCCCCAGCATTTT
CDR3: CASSSGSRGPQHF
size: NA
V: TRBV5-6
D: NA
J: TRBJ1-5

DNA: TGTGCCAGCAGCTCGCGGTACTATCTCCCAAAGTATTTT
CDR3: CASSSRYYLPKYF
size: NA
V: TRBV7-2
D: NA
J: TRBJ2-3

DNA: TGTGCCACCTCCCTCTCTAGCGGTAGCACAGATACGCAGTATTTT
CDR3: CATSLSSGSTDTQYF
size: NA
V: TRBV28
D: TRBD2
J: TRBJ2-3

DNA: TGTGCCAGCAGCCTCTACCCTCATGAAAAACTGTTTTTT
CDR3: CASSLYPHEKLFF
size: NA
V: TRBV7-2
D: NA
J: TRBJ1-4

DNA: TGTGCCAGCAGATTAGCGGGAGATCGGCACATTCAGTACTTC
CDR3: CASRLAGDRHIQYF
size: NA
V: TRBV6-5
D: TRBD2
J: TRBJ2-4

DNA: TGTGCCAGCAGTGCGGACAGGCCGAACACTGAAGCTTTCTTT
CDR3: CASSADRPNTEAFF
size: NA
V: TRBV28
D: TRBD1
J: TRBJ1-1

DNA: TGTGCCAGCAGTGAGTCGGCGGGAGAGTTTGAGCAGTTCTTC
CDR3: CASSESAGEFEQFF
size: NA
V: TRBV6-1
D: TRBD2
J: TRBJ2-1

DNA: TGCGCCAGCAGCCAGACGGACAGGGCGACCTACGAGCAGTACTTC
CDR3: CASSQTDRATYEQYF
size: once
V: TRBV5-1
D: TRBD1
J: TRBJ2-7

DNA: TGTGCCAGCAGCCGATCTAGCAGCGAAGCTTTCTTT
CDR3: CASSRSSSEAFF
size: NA
V: TRBV4-2
D: NA
J: TRBJ1-1

DNA: TGTGCCATCAGGCCGGGGACAGGGGGGGAGACCCAGTACTTC
CDR3: CAIRPGTGGETQYF
size: NA
V: TRBV10-3
D: TRBD1
J: TRBJ2-5

DNA: TGTGCCTGGACTAGCGGGAGGGTAACCGAGCAGTACTTC
CDR3: CAWTSGRVTEQYF
size: NA
V: TRBV30
D: TRBD2
J: TRBJ2-7

DNA: TGTGCCAGTAGTATTGGGACTAGCGGGAGGGCCGGTGAGACCCAGTACTTC
CDR3: CASSIGTSGRAGETQYF
size: few
V: TRBV19
D: TRBD2
J: TRBJ2-5

DNA: TGTGCCTGGAGTGTGGGGGCAGGGGTAAATCAGCCCCAGCATTTT
CDR3: CAWSVGAGVNQPQHF
size: NA
V: TRBV30
D: NA
J: TRBJ1-5

DNA: TGTGCCAGCAGTTTAATCTTTCAAGAGACCCAGTACTTC
CDR3: CASSLIFQETQYF
size: NA
V: TRBV28
D: NA
J: TRBJ2-5

DNA: TGTGCCAGCAGCGTATCCCCAGGGGGCCTAACCTCTGGAAACACCATATATTTT
CDR3: CASSVSPGGLTSGNTIYF
size: NA
V: TRBV9
D: TRBD1
J: TRBJ1-3

DNA: TGTGCCAGCAGTGACCTAGCGGGAGGGGTCCTGGAGCAGTACTTC
CDR3: CASSDLAGGVLEQYF
size: NA
V: TRBV6-1
D: TRBD2
J: TRBJ2-7

DNA: TGTGCCAGCAGCCAGGGACTAGCGGGAGCCCCACAAGAGACCCAGTACTTC
CDR3: CASSQGLAGAPQETQYF
size: once
V: TRBV5-6
D: TRBD2
J: TRBJ2-5

DNA: TGTGCCAGCAGTTCCAGGACAGGGGGGTACACCGGGGAGCTGTTTTTT
CDR3: CASSSRTGGYTGELFF
size: NA
V: TRBV27
D: TRBD1
J: TRBJ2-2

DNA: TGTGCCAGCAGCTCCTCGGGGAGCTCCTACGAGCAGTACTTC
CDR3: CASSSSGSSYEQYF
size: NA
V: TRBV9
D: NA
J: TRBJ2-7

DNA: TGTGCCATCAGTGAGCGAGGCGGGAGCTCCTACAATGAGCAGTTCTTC
CDR3: CAISERGGSSYNEQFF
size: few
V: TRBV10-3
D: TRBD2
J: TRBJ2-1

DNA: TGTGCCAGCAGTGGCGAGGCAGGGGGCAACACCGGGGAGCTGTTTTTT
CDR3: CASSGEAGGNTGELFF
size: NA
V: TRBV28
D: TRBD1
J: TRBJ2-2